This is a list of T cell receptor beta chains from one sample in a study of response to subunit inactivated influenza vaccine. TCRdb fed the RT-PCR reads into MiXCR, producing one record per CDR3 protein. Of approximately 250,000 distinct CDR3 sequences listed, 9% to 15% are singletons. The sequences come from non-naive T cells sorted from PBMCs, collected less than 15 days before vaccination. These receptors were obtained from a man aged 50 or older who received an inactivated influenza vaccine. Both conserved end residues are part of each CDR3. Each record gives: CDR3 protein, CDR3 DNA, V gene, J gene, D gene, clone size. D genes are given only for firm matches. Clone size is shown for a subset of rows, as once, few, many or a class of expanded clone.

CDR3: CASNDGNLDNQPQHF
DNA: TGTGCCAGCAACGACGGGAATCTCGACAATCAGCCCCAGCATTTT
V: TRBV6-1
J: TRBJ1-5
D: -
size: many

CDR3: CASSFGTGNTGELFF
DNA: TGTGCCAGCAGCTTCGGGACAGGGAACACCGGGGAGCTGTTTTTT
V: TRBV5-6
J: TRBJ2-2
D: TRBD1
size: many

CDR3: CASSERTGGFSNEQFF
DNA: TGTGCCAGCAGTGAACGAACAGGGGGCTTTAGTAATGAGCAGTTCTTC
V: TRBV6-1
J: TRBJ2-1
D: TRBD1
size: -

CDR3: CASSPQPGRGDTDTQYF
DNA: TGTGCCAGCAGTCCTCAACCCGGGCGGGGAGACACAGATACGCAGTATTTT
V: TRBV27
J: TRBJ2-3
D: -
size: -

CDR3: CASSQDPRGRGGYEQYF
DNA: TGCGCCAGCAGCCAAGATCCGAGGGGTCGGGGTGGCTACGAGCAGTACTTC
V: TRBV4-3
J: TRBJ2-7
D: -
size: many

CDR3: CSAADTRGYEQYF
DNA: TGCAGCGCGGCGGACACTCGAGGGTACGAGCAGTACTTC
V: TRBV29-1
J: TRBJ2-7
D: -
size: -

CDR3: CASSYSGRVENEKLFF
DNA: TGTGCCAGCAGTTACTCAGGCAGGGTCGAAAATGAAAAACTGTTTTTT
V: TRBV6-5
J: TRBJ1-4
D: -
size: many

CDR3: CASSSEPGQIFYGYTF
DNA: TGTGCCAGCAGCTCCGAGCCGGGACAGATCTTTTATGGCTACACCTTC
V: TRBV5-5
J: TRBJ1-2
D: TRBD1
size: many

CDR3: CSARVPKGHSGNTIYF
DNA: TGCAGTGCTAGGGTTCCGAAGGGCCACTCTGGAAACACCATATATTTT
V: TRBV20-1
J: TRBJ1-3
D: -
size: -

CDR3: CASREGGTSGNTIYF
DNA: TGTGCCAGTAGGGAAGGGGGGACCTCTGGAAACACCATATATTTT
V: TRBV2
J: TRBJ1-3
D: -
size: few

CDR3: CASSTGTGGSGELFF
DNA: TGCGCCAGCAGCACCGGGACAGGGGGCTCCGGGGAGCTGTTTTTT
V: TRBV5-1
J: TRBJ2-2
D: TRBD1
size: few

CDR3: CSVRQGSTGELFF
DNA: TGCAGCGTGCGACAGGGGTCCACCGGGGAGCTGTTTTTT
V: TRBV29-1
J: TRBJ2-2
D: TRBD1
size: -

CDR3: CASSLVARREQYF
DNA: TGCGCCAGCAGCTTGGTGGCCAGGAGGGAGCAGTACTTC
V: TRBV5-1
J: TRBJ2-7
D: -
size: few

CDR3: CSIDVRGARNEQFF
DNA: TGCAGTATAGACGTCAGGGGGGCCCGTAATGAGCAGTTCTTC
V: TRBV20-1
J: TRBJ2-1
D: -
size: many

CDR3: CASRTNPGLAMDTQYF
DNA: TGTGCCAGCAGGACTAACCCTGGACTAGCAATGGATACGCAGTATTTT
V: TRBV12-3/TRBV12-4
J: TRBJ2-3
D: TRBD2
size: -

CDR3: CASSQVSGTSAQETQYF
DNA: TGCGCCAGCAGCCAGGTATCCGGGACCTCCGCCCAAGAGACCCAGTACTTC
V: TRBV4-3
J: TRBJ2-5
D: -
size: -

CDR3: CASSEAGTPNTEAFF
DNA: TGTGCCAGCAGTGAAGCCGGAACGCCGAACACTGAAGCTTTCTTT
V: TRBV6-1
J: TRBJ1-1
D: -
size: -

CDR3: CSARKAVPGRAEAFF
DNA: TGCAGTGCTAGAAAGGCGGTCCCGGGCCGGGCTGAAGCTTTCTTT
V: TRBV20-1
J: TRBJ1-1
D: -
size: many

CDR3: CASSQSRGVGFDEQFF
DNA: TGTGCCAGCAGCCAAAGCCGGGGGGTCGGGTTTGATGAGCAGTTCTTC
V: TRBV7-2
J: TRBJ2-1
D: TRBD2
size: -

CDR3: CASSQQHGGSDTQYF
DNA: TGTGCCAGCAGCCAACAACATGGTGGCTCAGATACGCAGTATTTT
V: TRBV3-1
J: TRBJ2-3
D: -
size: -

CDR3: CSARNLQGAGHSGANVLTF
DNA: TGCAGTGCTAGAAACCTACAGGGGGCGGGACACTCTGGGGCCAACGTCCTGACTTTC
V: TRBV20-1
J: TRBJ2-6
D: TRBD1
size: -

CDR3: CASSVVGGRDTQYF
DNA: TGTGCCAGCAGCGTAGTGGGGGGCCGAGATACGCAGTATTTT
V: TRBV9
J: TRBJ2-3
D: -
size: -

CDR3: CASTPLGGKAEGYTF
DNA: TGTGCCAGCACCCCCCTTGGAGGGAAGGCAGAAGGCTACACCTTC
V: TRBV7-9
J: TRBJ1-2
D: -
size: few

CDR3: CASSPSGDSYEQYF
DNA: TGTGCCAGCAGCCCCTCCGGGGACTCCTACGAGCAGTACTTC
V: TRBV9
J: TRBJ2-7
D: -
size: many

CDR3: CASSPGLAGGELFF
DNA: TGTGCCAGCAGTCCCGGACTAGCTGGCGGGGAGCTGTTTTTT
V: TRBV6-1
J: TRBJ2-2
D: TRBD2
size: -

CDR3: CASSSTGVRSPLHF
DNA: TGCGCCAGCAGCTCCACAGGGGTCAGGTCACCCCTCCACTTT
V: TRBV5-1
J: TRBJ1-6
D: TRBD1
size: few

CDR3: CASREDGETQYF
DNA: TGTGCCAGCAGGGAAGATGGGGAGACCCAGTACTTC
V: TRBV2
J: TRBJ2-5
D: -
size: -

CDR3: CASRPAGTDTQYF
DNA: TGCGCCAGCAGGCCGGCTGGCACAGATACGCAGTATTTT
V: TRBV5-1
J: TRBJ2-3
D: -
size: few

CDR3: CASSYAPSWEQYF
DNA: TGTGCCAGCAGTTACGCACCGAGCTGGGAGCAGTACTTC
V: TRBV6-2/TRBV6-3
J: TRBJ2-7
D: -
size: few

CDR3: CASTGANSYNEQFF
DNA: TGCGCCAGCACTGGGGCCAACTCCTACAATGAGCAGTTCTTC
V: TRBV5-1
J: TRBJ2-1
D: -
size: -

CDR3: CASSQLGSYNSPLHF
DNA: TGTGCCAGCAGCCAGCTTGGCTCCTATAATTCACCCCTCCACTTT
V: TRBV14
J: TRBJ1-6
D: -
size: few

CDR3: CAWSEGARSPGAFF
DNA: TGTGCCTGGAGTGAAGGGGCGCGCTCCCCCGGGGCTTTCTTT
V: TRBV30
J: TRBJ1-1
D: -
size: -